The entry that follows covers one T cell receptor (beta chain) sequence. No antigen is known for it. No quality values exist for individual bases; no much larger clone is one base distant. A single peripheral blood draw of about 116 mL on average was collected from each donor into heparinised tubes. Using a panel that included CD45RO, CCR7, CD25, CD127, CD95 and CD27, naive, central memory, regulatory and stem cell-like memory CD4+ T cells were sorted on a BD FACSAria II. A purity above 98% was achieved for all sorted populations. Right away, PBMCs were isolated by Lymphoprep density gradient centrifugation and were stained directly, with no culture step. So that batch effects would be minimized, each experiment stained and sorted samples in pairs, pairing one healthy donor with one patient. The sample belongs to a study of beta chain features in type 1 diabetes (dated by TCRdb to between 2018 and 2020). A note on the overall study: Mean age, gender distribution, total cell number and subset yield did not differ between patients and healthy donors. Across all samples, around 99 million sorted cells were examined, and cell number per subset correlated strongly with RNA yield. In the study, recently diagnosed type 1 diabetes patients and matched healthy donors were compared on the TCRB repertoires of their sorted circulating CD4+ T cell subsets. Regulatory and stem cell-like memory subsets were obtained from only 8 patients and roughly eight healthy donors, while naive and central memory subsets were obtained from all 28 donors. What the research found in general, with its limitations: Because the HLA sub-analyses included only small numbers of individuals, any influence of HLA type on TCRB rearrangement was left unresolved. Sequencing cDNA rather than genomic DNA could over-represent highly expressing activated cells, although activation and CD3 levels did not differ between groups. PCR might favor shorter templates, but patient and control samples were amplified and corrected together, so any skew would affect both groups equally. Naive, central memory and regulatory TCRB repertoires appeared more similar among patients than among healthy donors. In all four CD4+ subsets, TCRB CDR3 length was moderately but significantly shorter in type 1 diabetes patients. At VDJ recombination sites, patients with type 1 diabetes made fewer insertions and deleted more nucleotides, a pattern implying thymic rearrangement abnormalities.

Taken from the germline V gene, the CDR1 and CDR2 loops are SQVTM and ANQGSEA. The V and J ends are trimmed by 6 bases and 9 bases, leaving 18 bases between them. Taken from cysteine to phenylalanine, the CDR3 has 13 residues. Just the 39-base CDR3 DNA is kept, in frame starting at base 1. All of the isolated RNA was reverse transcribed with the High Capacity cDNA Reverse Transcription Kit, so expressed TCRB transcripts were sequenced. Deep immunoSEQ sequencing was performed on naive, central memory and regulatory T cell samples, with an average of roughly 4 million total reads per sample. After sorted cells were lysed in RLT buffer, RNA was extracted with DNase-treated RNeasy Micro or Mini kits, with the choice depending on cell number. To prevent cross-contamination, each cell subset was processed individually, whereas patient and healthy donor samples were processed jointly. The immunoSEQ multiplex PCR was used to amplify TCRB sequences from cDNA, generating 87-bp fragments that spanned the CDR3 region. Amplicons were sequenced on the Illumina HiSeq platform. The study's processing was this. PCR bias was computationally corrected using synthetic template baselines, reads within Hamming distance 2 were collapsed, and singletons that could not be merged were discarded. Reads were aligned against IMGT to assign V, D and J genes, CDR3 length and insertions or deletions at six rearrangement sites. Clonotype counts were normalized to sorted cell number within each subset before computing true diversity and Gini coefficients with the tcR R package. Repertoire sharing was quantified using the overlap coefficient calculated on TCRB nucleotide sequences. As a proxy for the pre-selection repertoire, out-of-frame TCRB sequences from naive cells were analyzed. The clones in this table, taken by TCRdb from immuneACCESS, are in-frame only. Not every clone is retained; where verified, under half of the shortfall comes from an unresolved V gene, and the cause of the rest is unknown. V and J calls and clone size come straight from that table; D and trimming were deduced from the DNA. The sample records under 250,000 clones, approximately 15% of which are singletons. The top ten hold about 0.019% of the sample.

The sequence joins TRBV29-1 to TRBJ2-1, and perhaps TRBD2 as D gene, on 6 matching bases. The clonotype originates from a man in his thirties or forties with type 1 diabetes. Sequencing was done on a sample of naive CD4+ T cells from blood. The intended sense of this specimen's cell subset or site label: true naive CD4+ T cells. The DNA sequence follows: TGCAGCGTGGGAGCAGGAGGGCCATCTGAGCAGTTCTTC. It is translated as CSVGAGGPSEQFF.